This TCR beta chain derives from a study of blood T cell repertoires in COVID-19. Study-level information: In each case, the material was cDNA or gDNA derived from T cells, B-cell-depleted T cells, or PBMCs.

The V gene lost 3 bases and the J gene lost 6 bases, with 7 bases spanning the gap. The germline V gene has CDR1 SGHRS and CDR2 YFSETQ. CDR3 size: 11 residues. Methods used by the authors: The authors estimated nucleated cell counts from reference gene primer amplification. The protocol was immunoSEQ multiplex PCR, while the TCRdb copy is restricted to in-frame clones and leaves out a portion. D and trimming were read from the DNA, whereas the V and J calls and clone size are those reported in that table. The sample records about 480,000 clones, approximately 90% being singletons. This rearrangement joins TRBV5-1 to TRBJ2-7; D is perhaps TRBD2 (6 bases). The sequenced sample was peripheral blood. This receptor was identified in a woman in her thirties with acute or convalescent COVID-19. CDR3 amino acids: CASSWRGEQYF. CDR3 coding DNA: TGCGCCAGCAGCTGGAGGGGCGAGCAGTACTTC.